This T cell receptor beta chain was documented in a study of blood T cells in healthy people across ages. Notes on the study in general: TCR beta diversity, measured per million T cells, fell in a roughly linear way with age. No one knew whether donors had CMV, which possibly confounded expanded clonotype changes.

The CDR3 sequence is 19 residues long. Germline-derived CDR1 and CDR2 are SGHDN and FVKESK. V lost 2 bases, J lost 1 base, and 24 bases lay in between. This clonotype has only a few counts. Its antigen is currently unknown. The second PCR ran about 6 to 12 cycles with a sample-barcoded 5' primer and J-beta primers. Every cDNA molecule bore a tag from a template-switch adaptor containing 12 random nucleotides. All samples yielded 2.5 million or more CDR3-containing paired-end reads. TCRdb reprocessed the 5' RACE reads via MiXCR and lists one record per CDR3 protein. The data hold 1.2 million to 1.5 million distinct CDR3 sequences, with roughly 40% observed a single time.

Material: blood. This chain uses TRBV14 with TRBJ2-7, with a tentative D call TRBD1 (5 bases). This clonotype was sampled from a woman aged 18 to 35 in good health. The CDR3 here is CASSQIPRGSHYASYEQYF. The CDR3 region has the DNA TGTGCCAGCAGCCAAATCCCAAGGGGAAGTCATTACGCATCCTACGAGCAGTACTTC.